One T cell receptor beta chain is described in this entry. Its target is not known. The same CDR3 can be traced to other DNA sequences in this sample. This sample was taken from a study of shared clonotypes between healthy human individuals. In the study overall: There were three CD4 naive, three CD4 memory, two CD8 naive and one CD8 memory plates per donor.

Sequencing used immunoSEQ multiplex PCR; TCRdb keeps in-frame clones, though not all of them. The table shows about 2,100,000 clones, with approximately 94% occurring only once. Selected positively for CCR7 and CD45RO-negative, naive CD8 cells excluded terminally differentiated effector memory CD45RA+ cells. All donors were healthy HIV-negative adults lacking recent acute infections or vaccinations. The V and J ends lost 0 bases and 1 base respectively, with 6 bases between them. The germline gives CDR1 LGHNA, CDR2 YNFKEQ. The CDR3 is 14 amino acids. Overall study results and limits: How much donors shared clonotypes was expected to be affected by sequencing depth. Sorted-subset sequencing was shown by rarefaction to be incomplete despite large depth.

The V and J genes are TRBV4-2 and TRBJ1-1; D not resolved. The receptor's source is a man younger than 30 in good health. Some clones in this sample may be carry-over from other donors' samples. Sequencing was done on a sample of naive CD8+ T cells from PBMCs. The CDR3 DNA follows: TGTGCCAGCAGCCAAGATTCTAGGAACACTGAAGCTTTCTTT. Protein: CASSQDSRNTEAFF.